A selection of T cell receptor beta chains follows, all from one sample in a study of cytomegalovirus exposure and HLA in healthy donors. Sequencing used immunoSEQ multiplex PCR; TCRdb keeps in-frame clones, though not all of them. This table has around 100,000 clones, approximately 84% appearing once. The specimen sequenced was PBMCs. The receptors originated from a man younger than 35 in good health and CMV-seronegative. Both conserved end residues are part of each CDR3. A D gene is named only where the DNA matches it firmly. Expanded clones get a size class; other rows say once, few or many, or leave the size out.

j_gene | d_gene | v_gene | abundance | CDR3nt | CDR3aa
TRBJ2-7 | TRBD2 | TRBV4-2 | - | TGTGCCAGCAGCTTCGGGACTAGCGGGAGTAGGCCCTACGAGCAGTACTTC | CASSFGTSGSRPYEQYF
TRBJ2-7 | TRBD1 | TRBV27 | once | TGTGCCAGCAGTCCCCCCGACAGGGTTCGTATTAACGAGCAGTACTTC | CASSPPDRVRINEQYF
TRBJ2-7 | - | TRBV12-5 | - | TGTGCTAGTGGTTTGATCCTGCCTTCAGTCTACGAGCAGTACTTC | CASGLILPSVYEQYF
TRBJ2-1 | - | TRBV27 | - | TGTGCCAGCAGTTTAACAGGGATCTACAATGAGCAGTTCTTC | CASSLTGIYNEQFF
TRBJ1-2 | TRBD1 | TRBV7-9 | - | TGTGCCAGCAGCTTAGCGTACCGGGACAGGGAGGATGGCTACACCTTC | CASSLAYRDREDGYTF
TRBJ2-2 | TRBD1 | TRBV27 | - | TGTGCCAGCAACAGGGGCACCGGGGAGCTGTTTTTT | CASNRGTGELFF
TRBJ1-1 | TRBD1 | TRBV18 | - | TGTGCCACGCAACCATCGGACAGGGGAGCTGAAGCTTTCTTT | CATQPSDRGAEAFF
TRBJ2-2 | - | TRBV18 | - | TGTGCCAGCTCCGAGTCTAGCCCCGGGGAGCTGTTTTTT | CASSESSPGELFF
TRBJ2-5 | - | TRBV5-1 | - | TGCGCCAGCAGCTTGGTCAGAAACCAAGAGACCCAGTACTTC | CASSLVRNQETQYF
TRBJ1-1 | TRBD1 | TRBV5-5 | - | TGTGCCAGCAGCCGGGACAGTCACACTGAAGCTTTCTTT | CASSRDSHTEAFF
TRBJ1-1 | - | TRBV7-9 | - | TGTGCCAGCAGCGTCAGGGGAGAAGCTTTCTTT | CASSVRGEAFF
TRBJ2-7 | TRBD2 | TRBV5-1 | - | TGCGCCAGCAGCGGAGGGACTAGCGGTTCCTACGAGCAGTACTTC | CASSGGTSGSYEQYF
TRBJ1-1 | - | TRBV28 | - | TGTGCCAGCAGTTTGTACAGGGTCGGGACTGAAGCTTTCTTT | CASSLYRVGTEAFF